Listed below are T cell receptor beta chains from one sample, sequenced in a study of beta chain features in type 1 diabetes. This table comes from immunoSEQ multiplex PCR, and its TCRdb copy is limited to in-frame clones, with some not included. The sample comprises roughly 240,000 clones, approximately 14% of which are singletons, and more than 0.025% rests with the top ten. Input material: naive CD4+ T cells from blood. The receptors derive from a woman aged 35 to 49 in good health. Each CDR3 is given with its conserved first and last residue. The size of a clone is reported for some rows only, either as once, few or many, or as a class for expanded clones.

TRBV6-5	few	CASNGQGGTYEQYF
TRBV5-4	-	CASSLGRGSSYNSPLHF
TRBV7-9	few	CASSPRTTELYEQYF
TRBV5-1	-	CASSAGLAKNIQYF
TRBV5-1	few	CASSFQGEKLFF
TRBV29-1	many	CSVRTVNGYTF
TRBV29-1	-	CSVEEWGAGSNTEAFF
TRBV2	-	CASSELAGANTGELFF
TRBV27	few	CASRTGLAADTQYF
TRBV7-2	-	CASSLVTRWQGVSEQYF
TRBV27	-	CASRGQVPGANVLTF
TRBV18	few	CASSAFGGSEQYF
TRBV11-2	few	CASIPGRGGNSPLHF
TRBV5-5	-	CASNGRESNQPQHF
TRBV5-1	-	CASRGGLGTEAFF
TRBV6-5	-	CASSYSSTVPFGYTF